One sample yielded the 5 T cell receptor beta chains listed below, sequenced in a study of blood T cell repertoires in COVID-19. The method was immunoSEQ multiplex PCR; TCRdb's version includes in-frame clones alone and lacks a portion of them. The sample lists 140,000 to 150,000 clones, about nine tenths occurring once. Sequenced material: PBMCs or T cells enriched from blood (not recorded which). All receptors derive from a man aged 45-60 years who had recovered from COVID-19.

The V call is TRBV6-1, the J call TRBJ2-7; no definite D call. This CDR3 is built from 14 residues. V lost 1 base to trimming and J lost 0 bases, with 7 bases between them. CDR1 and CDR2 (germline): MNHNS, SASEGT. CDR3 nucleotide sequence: TGTGCCAGCAGTGAAGGCGGAAGCTCCTACGAGCAGTACGTC. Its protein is CASSEGGSSYEQYV.

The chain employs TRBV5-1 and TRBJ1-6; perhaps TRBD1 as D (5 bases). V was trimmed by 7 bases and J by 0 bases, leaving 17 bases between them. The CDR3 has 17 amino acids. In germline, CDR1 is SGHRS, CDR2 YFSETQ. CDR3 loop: CASSSGEWGSYNSPLHF. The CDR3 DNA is TGCGCCAGCTCGTCGGGGGAGTGGGGCTCCTATAATTCACCCCTCCACTTT.

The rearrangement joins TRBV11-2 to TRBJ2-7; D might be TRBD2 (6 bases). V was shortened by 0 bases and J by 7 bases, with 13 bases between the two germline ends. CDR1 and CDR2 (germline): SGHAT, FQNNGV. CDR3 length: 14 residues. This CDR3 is CASSLDRGSREQYV. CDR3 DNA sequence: TGTGCCAGCAGCTTAGACCGGGGGTCACGGGAGCAGTACGTC.

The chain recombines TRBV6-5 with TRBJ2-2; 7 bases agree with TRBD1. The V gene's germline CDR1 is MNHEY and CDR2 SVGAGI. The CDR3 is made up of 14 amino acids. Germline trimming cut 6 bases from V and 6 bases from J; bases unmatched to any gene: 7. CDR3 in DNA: TGTGCCAGCAGGAAAACAGGGGTGTCCGGGGAGCTGTTTTTT. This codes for CASRKTGVSGELFF.

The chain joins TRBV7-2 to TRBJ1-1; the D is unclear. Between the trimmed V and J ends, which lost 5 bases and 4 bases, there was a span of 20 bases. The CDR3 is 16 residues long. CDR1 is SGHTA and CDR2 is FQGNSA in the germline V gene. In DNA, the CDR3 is TGTGCCAGCAGCCCACGAGCCACAGTTCTCGGCACTGAAGCTTTCTTT. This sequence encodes CASSPRATVLGTEAFF. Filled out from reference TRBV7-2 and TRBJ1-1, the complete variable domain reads GAGVSQSPSNKVTEKGKDVELRCDPISGHTALYWYRQSLGQGLEFLIYFQGNSAPDKSGLPSDRFSAERTGGSVSTLTIQRTQQEDSAVYLCASSPRATVLGTEAFFGQGTRLTVV.